One and the same sample provided the 22 T cell receptor beta chains below, sequenced in a study of T cell repertoires in cytomegalovirus infection. MiXCR was run by TCRdb on the reads, yielding one entry per CDR3 protein. Found here are under 350,000 distinct CDR3 sequences, around a tenth of them singletons; the top ten hold about 3.9%. The specimen sequenced was PBMCs. The receptor set was obtained from a human donor in good health (CMV status not recorded). Some clones in this sample may be carry-over from other donors' samples.

With respect to this clonotype: The junction departs from the called germline gene at one end, perhaps through a read error. In DNA, the CDR3 is TGTGCCAGCAGCTCCGGGCCAAGTAATTCACCCCTCCACTTT. This sequence encodes CASSSGPSNSPLHF. This chain links TRBV5-3 with TRBJ1-6; D is ambiguous. TRBV5-3 is recorded as an ORF, its role being uncertain. This CDR3 comprises 14 residues.

This clonotype was recorded many times. This sequence joins TRBV5-8 and TRBJ1-3, with D maybe TRBD1 (5 bases). V was cut by 4 bases and J by 2 bases, with 19 bases left in between. Germline V gene lookup returns CDR1 SGHTS and CDR2 YDEGEE. The CDR3 is 17 residues long. This CDR3 reads CASSPTRPREPGNTIYF. CDR3 nucleotides: TGTGCCAGCAGCCCGACCCGTCCCAGGGAACCTGGAAACACCATATATTTT.

This clonotype was seen ten or more times. The chain links TRBV7-2 to TRBJ1-5, with unresolved D. CDR1 and CDR2 from the germline V gene are SGHTA and FQGNSA. This CDR3 has 15 residues. With 1 base removed from V and 3 bases from J, the gap between germline ends came to 10 bases. Here the CDR3 reads CASSLGAANNQPQHF. The CDR3 region has the DNA TGTGCCAGCAGCTTAGGGGCGGCTAACAATCAGCCCCAGCATTTT.

V usage is TRBV6-2 or TRBV6-3 and J usage is TRBJ1-1; D is unresolved. The CDR3 has 16 amino acids. V dropped 5 bases and J dropped 3 bases, with 19 bases sitting between them. Per germline, CDR1 MNHEY and CDR2 SVGEGT. This CDR3 is CASSPSLLGLDTEAFF. The CDR3 bases are TGTGCCAGCAGTCCCTCCCTGTTGGGGTTGGACACTGAAGCTTTCTTT.

This rearrangement joins TRBV7-9 to TRBJ1-1, with no clear D. This CDR3 has 15 amino acids. V was pared by 2 bases and J by 7 bases, with 17 bases between. Looked up from germline, CDR1 is SEHNR and CDR2 is FQNEAQ (reference sequence). CDR3 in amino acids: CASSLPVLSRGEAFF. In nucleotides, the CDR3 is TGTGCCAGCAGCTTACCGGTTCTTTCTCGGGGTGAAGCTTTCTTT.

The CDR3 is CSARSLAGSYNEQFF. The CDR3 region has the DNA TGCAGTGCTAGGTCCCTAGCGGGCTCCTACAATGAGCAGTTCTTC. The rearrangement links TRBV20-1 to TRBJ2-1; TRBD2 matches at 8 bases. Per the germline V gene, CDR1 is DFQATT and CDR2 is SNEGSKA (reference sequence). The CDR3 is 15 amino acids. V lost 3 bases, J lost 0 bases, and 4 bases stayed unmatched.

This clonotype has at least ten counts. The V and J genes are TRBV20-1 and TRBJ1-6; no definite D call. The CDR3 is made up of 13 amino acids. Germline V gene lookup returns CDR1 DFQATT and CDR2 SNEGSKA (reference sequence). The V gene lost 3 bases and the J gene lost 7 bases, with 10 bases spanning the gap. The CDR3 here is CSARSDGNSPLHF. DNA for the CDR3: TGCAGTGCTAGGTCCGATGGGAATTCACCCCTCCACTTT.

The rearrangement links TRBV20-1 to TRBJ1-1; D uncertain. V lost 1 base, J lost 0 bases, and 18 bases lay in between. This CDR3 spans 17 amino acids. The germline V gene encodes CDR1 DFQATT and CDR2 SNEGSKA (reference sequence). The CDR3 bases are TGCAGTGCTAGAGCCTTTCAAGGCGGCAGAATGAACACTGAAGCTTTCTTT. Translating gives CSARAFQGGRMNTEAFF.

This clonotype was recorded a few times. The DNA for the CDR3 is TGCAGTGCTAGTGTTGAGGCCAAAAACATTCAGTACTTC. Its translation is CSASVEAKNIQYF. This sequence joins TRBV20-1 and TRBJ2-4; D is uncertain. This CDR3 contains 13 residues. With 3 bases removed from V and 1 base from J, the gap between germline ends came to 7 bases. Germline CDR1 is DFQATT and CDR2 is SNEGSKA (reference sequence).

This clonotype was counted only a few times. The chain joins TRBV29-1 to TRBJ1-1; TRBD1 matches 8 bases. The CDR3 covers 16 residues. With V trimmed by 2 bases and J by 3 bases, 11 bases remained unmatched. Germline CDR1 reads SQVTM; CDR2 reads ANQGSEA. CDR3 region: CSVETGRHRGDTEAFF. Written as DNA, the CDR3 is TGCAGCGTTGAAACCGGCAGGCACAGGGGGGACACTGAAGCTTTCTTT.

This chain joins TRBV4-3 and TRBJ2-4, with D possibly matching TRBD1 (6 bases). Germline CDR1 is LGHNA and CDR2 is YSLEER. This CDR3 spans 18 amino acids. V shed 0 bases and J shed 1 base, with 16 bases lying between them. The CDR3 loop reads CASSQDGAGVGAKNIQYF. The CDR3 bases are TGCGCCAGCAGCCAAGATGGAGCAGGGGTTGGGGCCAAAAACATTCAGTACTTC.

This clonotype was recorded at least ten times. The CDR3 DNA follows: TGTGCCAGCAGATCTCGGGGGACCGCGAACACCGGGGAGCTGTTTTTT. This sequence encodes CASRSRGTANTGELFF. This sequence joins TRBV5-4 and TRBJ2-2; D is perhaps TRBD2 (6 bases). Per germline, CDR1 SGHNT and CDR2 YYREEE (reference sequence). V was shortened by 5 bases and J by 0 bases, with 14 bases between the two germline ends. The CDR3 consists of 16 residues.

This clonotype was seen ten or more times. The chain is built from TRBV7-2 and TRBJ1-3; D might be TRBD1 (6 bases). Germline values: CDR1 SGHTA, CDR2 FQGNSA. V lost 5 bases and J 6 bases, leaving 20 bases between the germline ends. The CDR3 has 16 residues. This CDR3 reads CASSPFGQWASNTIYF. In nucleotides, the CDR3 is TGTGCCAGCAGCCCCTTCGGACAGTGGGCATCAAACACCATATATTTT.

The table lists this clonotype with a few counts. The V gene is TRBV7-3, the J gene TRBJ2-5; 8 bases map to TRBD2. V trimming: 2 bases; J trimming: 5 bases; junction bases outside the gene matches: 16. The CDR3 has 18 amino acids. Germline V CDR1 and CDR2: SGHTA, FQGTGA. This CDR3 is CASSLLSPGGPVLETQYF. In DNA, the CDR3 is TGTGCCAGCAGCTTATTATCACCGGGGGGGCCGGTTTTGGAGACCCAGTACTTC.

The chain recombines TRBV7-3 with TRBJ2-7; D may be TRBD2 (6 bases). The V end was cut by 3 bases, the J end by 7 bases, with 22 bases between. Germline V gene data show CDR1 as SGHTA and CDR2 as FQGTGA. CDR3 length: 16 amino acids. CDR3 nucleotides: TGTGCCAGCAGCTTGGGCGGGGCGAGTCCACCGGTGGAGCAGTACTTC. Its protein product is CASSLGGASPPVEQYF.

The chain links TRBV7-8 to TRBJ1-1; 7 bases fit TRBD1. Losses at the gene ends were 5 bases for V and 6 bases for J; bases not matched to a gene: 12. Germline values: CDR1 SGHVS, CDR2 FQNEAQ. CDR3 length: 15 amino acids. The CDR3 nucleotides read TGTGCCAGCAGCCGTCTTACAGGGGAGATATCTGAAGCTTTCTTT. It yields the protein CASSRLTGEISEAFF.

A remark on this clonotype: A read error may be the cause here, since a much bigger clone is one base away. The V call is TRBV12-3 or TRBV12-4, the J call TRBJ1-5; no firm D call. The CDR3 totals 12 residues. CDR3: CTSRTANQPQHF. CDR3 nucleotides: TGTACCAGCAGAACCGCCAATCAGCCCCAGCATTTT.

The chain combines TRBV6-2 or TRBV6-3 with TRBJ2-1, with a weak D call TRBD2 (6 bases). Germline V CDR1 and CDR2: MNHEY, SVGEGT. The CDR3 is 14 amino acids. Trimming removed 7 bases at V and 1 base at J, with 11 bases between. CDR3 sequence reads: CASKRRESYNEQFF. CDR3 in DNA: TGTGCCAGCAAGCGGAGGGAATCCTACAATGAGCAGTTCTTC.

The table lists this clonotype with many counts. The V call is TRBV7-2, the J call TRBJ1-1; 7 bases match TRBD1. The CDR3 is 14 residues long. CDR1 and CDR2 (germline): SGHTA, FQGNSA. J was trimmed by 5 bases and V by 5 bases; bases with no gene match: 8. This CDR3 reads CASSLIQGRTEAFF. The CDR3 nucleotides are TGTGCCAGCAGCCTGATACAGGGGAGGACTGAAGCTTTCTTT.

This clonotype was seen at least ten times. The rearrangement links TRBV6-2 or TRBV6-3 to TRBJ2-2; D is ambiguous. The germline V and J ends were trimmed by 2 bases and 1 base, with 8 bases remaining between them. The germline gives CDR1 MNHEY, CDR2 SVGEGT. The CDR3 consists of 15 residues. The DNA of the CDR3 is TGTGCCAGCAGTTACCGTTCGGGGAACACCGGGGAGCTGTTTTTT. Translation: CASSYRSGNTGELFF.

This clonotype has at least ten counts. V and J are TRBV7-2 and TRBJ1-1; 7 nucleotides match TRBD1. Germline V gene lookup returns CDR1 SGHTA and CDR2 FQGNSA. This CDR3 is built from 15 residues. The ends lost 1 base at V and 4 bases at J; junction bases unmatched: 6. CDR3 residues: CASSLDRQGLTEAFF. The CDR3 nucleotides read TGTGCCAGCAGCTTAGACCGACAGGGTCTCACTGAAGCTTTCTTT. Full variable domain (outside the CDR3, taken from reference TRBV7-2 and TRBJ1-1): GAGVSQSPSNKVTEKGKDVELRCDPISGHTALYWYRQSLGQGLEFLIYFQGNSAPDKSGLPSDRFSAERTGGSVSTLTIQRTQQEDSAVYLCASSLDRQGLTEAFFGQGTRLTVV.

This clonotype was recorded many times. The V and J genes are TRBV7-2 and TRBJ1-5, with D possibly being TRBD1 (5 bases). The CDR3 sequence is 16 residues long. Trimming stripped 1 base from V and 1 base from J, with 11 bases between. Germline CDR1 reads SGHTA; CDR2 reads FQGNSA. The CDR3 DNA is TGTGCCAGCAGCTTAGACGGGGGGAGAAGCAATCAGCCCCAGCATTTT. Amino acid sequence: CASSLDGGRSNQPQHF.